Listed here are 18 T cell receptor beta chains from one sample, sequenced in a study of CD8 T cells in ankylosing spondylitis. For these receptors, no antigen is known. Overall study findings and caveats: Seemingly distinctive of ankylosing spondylitis blood was a TCR beta motif formed by eight highly homologous variants.

A single record per CDR3 protein comes from TCRdb applying MiXCR to the 5' RACE reads. This table holds 350,000 or so distinct CDR3 sequences, around 7.6% found once. Sequenced material: blood, either unsorted or a sorted T cell fraction (not recorded which). These receptors all stem from a male donor with ankylosing spondylitis.

The chain uses TRBV3-1 and TRBJ1-1, with 7 bases matching TRBD1. CDR3 length: 14 residues. CDR1 is LGHDT, CDR2 YNNKEL, per germline (reference sequence). The ends lost 3 bases at V and 1 base at J; junction bases unmatched: 2. CDR3 sequence reads: CASSHRDRNTEAFF. CDR3 in DNA: TGTGCCAGCAGCCACCGGGACAGGAACACTGAAGCTTTCTTT.

This clonotype came up a few times. The chain has TRBV28 and TRBJ1-1; no clear D. The CDR3 runs 13 residues. The germline V gene encodes CDR1 MDHEN and CDR2 SYDVKM. V was shortened by 1 base and J by 3 bases, with 6 bases between the two germline ends. The CDR3, as DNA: TGTGCCAGCAGTTTATCAGTGTACACTGAAGCTTTCTTT. The encoded protein is CASSLSVYTEAFF.

The chain links TRBV5-4 to TRBJ2-7; either TRBD1 or TRBD2 may fit D (5 bases each). The CDR3 extends over 14 amino acids. Germline V CDR1 and CDR2: SGHNT, YYREEE (reference sequence). Trimming removed 4 bases at V and 1 base at J, with 12 bases between. For the CDR3, the DNA is TGTGCCAGCAGCCAGGGACCGTCTTCCTACGAGCAGTACTTC. It translates to CASSQGPSSYEQYF.

CDR3 nucleotide sequence: TGTGCCAGCAAGCAGCAGTCCCACAATGAGCAGTTCTTC. Its translation is CASKQQSHNEQFF. The V call is TRBV6-2 or TRBV6-3, the J call TRBJ2-1; D gene ambiguous. The CDR3 has 13 residues. CDR1 MNHEY and CDR2 SVGEGT come from the germline V gene. Between the trimmed V and J ends, which lost 7 bases and 5 bases, there was a span of 12 bases.

Points on this clonotype: Just one base apart from a much larger clone, this may be a read error. This chain joins TRBV12-3 or TRBV12-4 and TRBJ2-5; TRBD1 matches 10 bases. The CDR3 runs 13 residues. Unmatched junction bases numbered 2, after V lost 6 bases and J lost 4 bases. The chain's CDR3 is CASRGTGVETQYF. The CDR3, as DNA: TGTGCCAGCAGGGGGACAGGGGTAGAGACCCAGTACTTC.

V is TRBV5-1 and J is TRBJ2-7, with D possibly TRBD1 on 5 matching bases. The V gene's germline CDR1 is SGHRS and CDR2 YFSETQ. The CDR3 length is 15 residues. Trimming stripped 1 base from V and 3 bases from J, with 14 bases between. The CDR3 is CASSLTGAGYYEQYF. CDR3 DNA sequence: TGCGCCAGCAGCTTGACCGGAGCAGGGTACTACGAGCAGTACTTC.

This sequence joins TRBV5-1 and TRBJ1-1; no definite D call. Trimming left V 0 bases short and J 0 bases short, with 9 bases between. Germline V gene sequence: CDR1 SGHRS, CDR2 YFSETQ. This CDR3 comprises 15 residues. The CDR3 region has the DNA TGCGCCAGCAGCTTGGAAGGCCGACTGAACACTGAAGCTTTCTTT. Its translation: CASSLEGRLNTEAFF.

This clonotype was seen a few times. The chain is built from TRBV12-3 or TRBV12-4 and TRBJ2-7; 12 bases agree with TRBD2. The J segment lost 4 bases and the V segment lost 4 bases, leaving 5 bases of the junction unmatched. CDR3 length: 15 residues. This CDR3 is CASSSTSGRRYEQYF. The CDR3 nucleotides read TGTGCCAGCAGTTCCACTAGCGGGAGGCGGTACGAGCAGTACTTC.

This clonotype was picked up many times. CDR3 residues: CASSLGFLSGRASDTQYF. In nucleotides, the CDR3 is TGTGCCAGCAGCTTAGGATTCCTTAGCGGGAGGGCCTCAGATACGCAGTATTTT. The chain joins TRBV11-2 to TRBJ2-3; 11 bases are shared with TRBD2. V lost 1 base to trimming and J lost 4 bases; unmatched junction nucleotides: 10. Germline V CDR1 and CDR2: SGHAT, FQNNGV. The CDR3 length is 18 residues. The full variable domain, its missing parts supplied by reference TRBV11-2 and TRBJ2-3, is EAGVAQSPRYKIIEKRQSVAFWCNPISGHATLYWYQQILGQGPKLLIQFQNNGVVDDSQLPKDRFSAERLKGVDSTLKIQPAKLEDSAVYLCASSLGFLSGRASDTQYFGPGTRLTVL.

This clonotype was observed many times. The junction departs from the called germline gene at one end, perhaps through a read error. The chain carries TRBV7-9 and TRBJ2-1; D remains unclear. The CDR3 runs to 10 residues. Germline values: CDR1 SEHNR, CDR2 FQNEAQ (reference sequence). The CDR3 coding sequence is TGTGCCAGCAGCTTAAGCGTTCGTCTCTTC. Protein sequence: CASSLSVRLF.

This clonotype has ten or more counts. The chain is built from TRBV6-1 and TRBJ1-3; D unclear. Trimming removed 2 bases at V and 0 bases at J, with 14 bases between. The CDR3 is 17 amino acids. Germline loops: CDR1 MNHNS, CDR2 SASEGT. The CDR3 coding sequence is TGTGCCAGCAGTGAATTTTTCGGTTTAAGCTCTGGAAACACCATATATTTT. It yields the protein CASSEFFGLSSGNTIYF.

The table lists this clonotype with a few counts. The rearrangement links TRBV5-1 to TRBJ2-7; D may be TRBD2 (5 bases). The V end lost 3 bases, the J end lost 1 base, and 14 bases lay between the germline ends. This CDR3 has 15 residues. Germline CDR1 and CDR2: SGHRS and YFSETQ. The CDR3 nucleotides read TGCGCCAGCAGCTCAAGCGGCGACGGTTCCTACGAGCAGTACTTC. Translating it yields CASSSSGDGSYEQYF. The whole variable domain, filled in from reference TRBV5-1 and TRBJ2-7, reads KAGVTQTPRYLIKTRGQQVTLSCSPISGHRSVSWYQQTPGQGLQFLFEYFSETQRNKGNFPGRFSGRQFSNSRSEMNVSTLELGDSALYLCASSSSGDGSYEQYFGPGTRLTVT.

A few counts support this clonotype. The V gene is TRBV28, the J gene TRBJ1-1; the D gene is possibly TRBD1 (5 bases). V was trimmed by 2 bases and J by 2 bases, leaving 15 bases between them. The CDR3 sequence is 16 residues long. Germline CDR1 reads MDHEN; CDR2 reads SYDVKM. CDR3 bases: TGTGCCAGCAGTTTACCCCCCGGGGGGGGAAACACTGAAGCTTTCTTT. Protein product: CASSLPPGGGNTEAFF. Filled out from reference TRBV28 and TRBJ1-1, the complete variable domain reads DVKVTQSSRYLVKRTGEKVFLECVQDMDHENMFWYRQDPGLGLRLIYFSYDVKMKEKGDIPEGYSVSREKKERFSLILESASTNQTSMYLCASSLPPGGGNTEAFFGQGTRLTVV.

This clonotype was seen only a few times. The chain uses TRBV29-1 and TRBJ2-7, with TRBD1 as a possible D gene (5 bases). The CDR3 consists of 13 residues. V was pared by 7 bases and J by 3 bases, with 16 bases between. Germline-derived CDR1 and CDR2 are SQVTM and ANQGSEA. Written as DNA, the CDR3 is TGCAGCGCTGGACATTCTCGACTCTACGAGCAGTACTTC. Amino acids: CSAGHSRLYEQYF.

This clonotype has a count of ten or more. The V call is TRBV7-9, the J call TRBJ2-3; TRBD1 might be the D (8 bases). V was shortened by 5 bases and J by 2 bases, with 17 bases between the two germline ends. The CDR3 sequence is 16 residues long. Germline V gives CDR1 SEHNR, CDR2 FQNEAQ (reference sequence). Here the CDR3 reads CASSPRTGRATDTQYF. CDR3 nucleotide sequence: TGTGCCAGCAGCCCCCGGACAGGGAGGGCCACAGATACGCAGTATTTT.

In this sample, this clonotype turned up a few times. The rearrangement joins TRBV30 to TRBJ2-7; D is undetermined. V lost 2 bases and J 3 bases, leaving 8 bases between the germline ends. The germline V gene encodes CDR1 GTSNPN and CDR2 SVGIG (reference sequence). The CDR3 sequence is 12 residues long. In DNA form, the CDR3 reads TGTGCCTGGAGTTATGTCGGCTACGAGCAGTACTTC. Translating gives CAWSYVGYEQYF.

The chain carries TRBV15 and TRBJ1-5; D is unclear. Trimming pared 0 bases from V and 0 bases from J, leaving 12 bases between. Per germline, CDR1 LNHNV and CDR2 YYDKDF (reference sequence). This CDR3 contains 17 residues. CDR3 nucleotide sequence: TGTGCCACCAGCAGAGATAGTTTGATGCATAGCAATCAGCCCCAGCATTTT. This gives the protein CATSRDSLMHSNQPQHF.

The CDR3 loop reads CSAPSGQGRSNQPQHF. CDR3 nucleotide sequence: TGCAGTGCCCCGTCGGGACAGGGACGTAGCAATCAGCCCCAGCATTTT. The chain recombines TRBV20-1 with TRBJ1-5, with 9 positions matching TRBD1. The V gene's germline CDR1 is DFQATT and CDR2 SNEGSKA (reference sequence). J lost 0 bases, V lost 6 bases, and 9 bases had no gene match. The CDR3 spans 16 residues.